The 2 T cell receptor beta chains reported below all come from one sample, sequenced in a study of T cells after yellow fever vaccination. TCRdb itself ran the 5' RACE reads through MiXCR, one entry per CDR3 protein. The sample yields around 310,000 distinct CDR3 sequences, approximately 4% seen once. Sequences were derived from PBMCs, sampled 5 days after the yellow fever booster vaccination. The source of these receptors is a man aged 18 to 29 who received the YFV17D yellow fever vaccine.

This clonotype has more than one count but fewer than ten. The chain couples TRBV9 to TRBJ1-2; TRBD1 might be the D (5 bases). The CDR3 sequence is 16 residues long. V was trimmed by 7 bases and J by 4 bases, leaving 23 bases between them. Germline V gene lookup returns CDR1 SGDLS and CDR2 YYNGEE. The CDR3 reads CASGREMGTAVYGYTF. The CDR3 DNA sequence: TGTGCCAGCGGACGGGAGATGGGGACGGCCGTCTATGGCTACACCTTC.

This clonotype was seen ten or more times. The J gene is TRBJ1-2, the V gene TRBV29-1; D is perhaps TRBD1 (5 bases). V lost 2 bases to trimming and J lost 7 bases, with 11 bases between them. The CDR3 is made up of 12 amino acids. Germline CDR1 and CDR2: SQVTM and ANQGSEA. CDR3 residues: CSVESLQAGYTF. The CDR3 coding sequence is TGCAGCGTTGAAAGTTTACAGGCTGGCTACACCTTC. Full variable domain (rest looked up from reference TRBV29-1 and TRBJ1-2): SAVISQKPSRDICQRGTSLTIQCQVDSQVTMMFWYRQQPGQSLTLIATANQGSEATYESGFVIDKFPISRPNLTFSTLTVSNMSPEDSSIYLCSVESLQAGYTFGSGTRLTVV.